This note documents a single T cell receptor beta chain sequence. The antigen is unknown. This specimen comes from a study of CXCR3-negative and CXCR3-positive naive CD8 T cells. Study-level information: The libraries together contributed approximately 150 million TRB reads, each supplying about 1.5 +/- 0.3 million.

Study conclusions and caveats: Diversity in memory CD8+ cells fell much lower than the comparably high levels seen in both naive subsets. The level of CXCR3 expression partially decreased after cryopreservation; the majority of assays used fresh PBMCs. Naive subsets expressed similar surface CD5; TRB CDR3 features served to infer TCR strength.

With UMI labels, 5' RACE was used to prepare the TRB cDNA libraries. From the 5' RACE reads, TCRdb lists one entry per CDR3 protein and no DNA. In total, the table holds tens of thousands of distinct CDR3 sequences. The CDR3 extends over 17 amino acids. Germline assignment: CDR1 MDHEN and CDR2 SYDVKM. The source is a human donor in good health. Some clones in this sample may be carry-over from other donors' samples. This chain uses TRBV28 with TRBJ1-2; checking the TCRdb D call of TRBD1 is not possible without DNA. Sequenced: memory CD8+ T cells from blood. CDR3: CASRLRDRGPANYGYTF.